What follows are 28 T cell receptor beta chains derived from one specimen sequenced in a study of CD8 T cells in Susac syndrome. The RNA input was about 0.5 to 1 ug, and it was reverse transcribed with random hexamers. TCRdb analysed the immunoSEQ multiplex PCR reads with MiXCR anew, one entry per CDR3 protein. The sample has around 280,000 distinct CDR3 sequences; under 95% are singletons. The material sequenced was CD4+ T cells from PBMCs. These receptors originate from a human donor with multiple sclerosis.

The chain couples TRBV20-1 to TRBJ2-5; 7 bases align to TRBD2. The CDR3 has 13 amino acids. Germline V gives CDR1 DFQATT, CDR2 SNEGSKA (reference sequence). V was pared by 0 bases and J by 3 bases, with 1 base of the junction left unmatched. Here the CDR3 reads CSARDRGEETQYF. The CDR3 DNA reads as TGCAGTGCTAGAGATCGGGGGGAAGAGACCCAGTACTTC.

Details on this clonotype: A junction end diverges from the germline sequence, so it may reflect a read error. This chain uses TRBV3-1 with TRBJ2-1, with 10 positions matching TRBD2. The CDR3 loop spans 15 amino acids. Germline V gene data show CDR1 as LGHDT and CDR2 as YNNKEL (reference sequence). The CDR3 spells CASGQRGGLYNEQFF. The CDR3 region has the DNA TGTGCCAGCGGCCAGCGGGGGGGCCTCTACAATGAGCAGTTCTTC.

This clonotype has only one observation. The chain carries TRBV18 and TRBJ2-2; D is undetermined. Deletions cut 3 bases from V and 5 bases from J, with 10 bases between. Germline CDR1 is KGHSH and CDR2 is LQKENI. The CDR3 loop spans 14 amino acids. The CDR3 coding sequence is TGTGCCAGCTCACCGGGCAGACGTACCGGGGAGCTGTTTTTT. This translates into CASSPGRRTGELFF. The variable domain in full, with the rest retrieved from reference TRBV18 and TRBJ2-2, is NAGVMQNPRHLVRRRGQEARLRCSPMKGHSHVYWYRQLPEEGLKFMVYLQKENIIDESGMPKERFSAEFPKEGPSILRIQQVVRGDSAAYFCASSPGRRTGELFFGEGSRLTVL.

As DNA, the CDR3 is TGTGCCAGCAGCTTGGGGAGATACACTGAAGCTTTCTTT. This sequence encodes CASSLGRYTEAFF. V gene TRBV5-6 combines with J gene TRBJ1-1, with D unclear. Germline CDR1 and CDR2: SGHDT and YYEEEE. Trimming stripped 0 bases from V and 3 bases from J, with 6 bases between. The CDR3 runs to 13 residues.

The CDR3 spells CASSYRGGTEAFF. The DNA of the CDR3 is TGTGCCAGCAGTTACCGAGGGGGGACTGAAGCTTTCTTT. The chain is built from TRBV6-5 and TRBJ1-1; a weak D match, TRBD1 (6 bases). This CDR3 is built from 13 residues. The germline V gene has CDR1 MNHEY and CDR2 SVGAGI. The V end lost 2 bases, the J end lost 5 bases, and 9 bases lay between the germline ends.

The gene calls are TRBV6-5 and TRBJ2-7; no firm D call. This CDR3 is 15 amino acids long. Germline V gene data show CDR1 as MNHEY and CDR2 as SVGAGI. V was clipped by 6 bases and J by 3 bases, with 18 bases between them. In nucleotides, the CDR3 is TGTGCCAGCAGCTCCACCGGAGACCGAGACTACGAGCAGTACTTC. This gives the protein CASSSTGDRDYEQYF.

The rearrangement joins TRBV7-2 to TRBJ1-1; D gene uncertain. Trimming pared 0 bases from V and 1 base from J, leaving 6 bases between. Germline V lookup: CDR1 SGHTA, CDR2 FQGNSA. The CDR3 has 14 amino acids. The CDR3 reads CASSLAVPNTEAFF. CDR3 in DNA: TGTGCCAGCAGCTTAGCGGTCCCGAACACTGAAGCTTTCTTT.

V is TRBV6-2 or TRBV6-3 and J is TRBJ2-1; 10 nucleotides line up with TRBD2. The trim removed 2 bases at V and 9 bases at J, leaving 4 bases unmatched. Germline V gene lookup returns CDR1 MNHEY and CDR2 SVGEGT. This CDR3 region has 14 residues. The CDR3 region is CASSYAAGGSEQFF. The CDR3 nucleotides are TGTGCCAGCAGTTACGCAGCGGGAGGGAGTGAGCAGTTCTTC.

CDR3 in DNA: TGTGCCAGCAGTGACGGGGAGCGGTCTGGGACAGGGGATGGCTACACCTTC. It encodes CASSDGERSGTGDGYTF. The chain links TRBV2 to TRBJ1-2; 10 bases are a match to TRBD1. The trim removed 3 bases at V and 6 bases at J, leaving 13 bases unmatched. From germline, CDR1 is SNHLY and CDR2 FYNNEI. The CDR3 is 17 amino acids.

The chain carries TRBV10-3 and TRBJ2-3; no firm D call. CDR3 size: 16 residues. Germline CDR1 ENHRY, CDR2 SYGVKD. The ends were cut back, 0 bases at V and 0 bases at J, with 10 bases in the middle. The CDR3 sequence is CAISESHNASTDTQYF. CDR3 nucleotide sequence: TGTGCCATCAGTGAGTCACACAACGCCAGCACAGATACGCAGTATTTT.

The genes are TRBV15 and TRBJ2-7; D unclear. The CDR3 runs to 13 residues. Per germline, CDR1 LNHNV and CDR2 YYDKDF (reference sequence). Deletions cut 3 bases from V and 1 base from J, with 7 bases between. This chain's CDR3 is CATSSTVSYEQYF. The CDR3 DNA sequence: TGTGCCACCAGCAGCACAGTATCCTACGAGCAGTACTTC.

The chain uses TRBV6-5 and TRBJ2-1; no firm D call. V lost 5 bases and J 10 bases, leaving 9 bases between the germline ends. This CDR3 has 11 amino acids. Germline values: CDR1 MNHEY, CDR2 SVGAGI. CDR3 region: CASSVQKEQFF. In DNA, the CDR3 is TGTGCCAGCAGTGTACAAAAGGAGCAGTTCTTC.

The V gene is TRBV9, the J gene TRBJ2-2, with D possibly being TRBD2 (6 bases). V was pared by 2 bases and J by 6 bases, with 14 bases between. This CDR3 is built from 15 residues. Germline CDR1 reads SGDLS; CDR2 reads YYNGEE. For the CDR3, the DNA is TGTGCCAGCAGCGTCGATCTTAGGGAGGCCGGGGAGCTGTTTTTT. Encoded protein: CASSVDLREAGELFF. Together with reference TRBV9 and TRBJ2-2, the CDR3 gives the full variable domain: DSGVTQTPKHLITATGQRVTLRCSPRSGDLSVYWYQQSLDQGLQFLIQYYNGEERAKGNILERFSAQQFPDLHSELNLSSLELGDSALYFCASSVDLREAGELFFGEGSRLTVL.

The chain couples TRBV20-1 to TRBJ2-1; TRBD2 aligns across 11 bases. This CDR3 has 15 residues. Germline V gene sequence: CDR1 DFQATT, CDR2 SNEGSKA (reference sequence). Trimming removed 5 bases from V and 5 bases from J; junction bases left unmatched: 8. CDR3 loop: CSAPPGTSGHNEQFF. The CDR3 region has the DNA TGCAGTGCTCCCCCCGGGACTAGCGGCCACAATGAGCAGTTCTTC.

The chain employs TRBV7-2 and TRBJ1-1; D ambiguous. CDR3 length: 13 residues. V was cut by 3 bases and J by 4 bases, with 9 bases left in between. Germline V gives CDR1 SGHTA, CDR2 FQGNSA. The chain's CDR3 is CASSFQPGTEAFF. CDR3 nucleotide sequence: TGTGCCAGCAGCTTTCAGCCGGGCACTGAAGCTTTCTTT.

The chain uses TRBV24-1 and TRBJ1-2; a possible D gene is TRBD1 (6 bases). This CDR3 spans 18 amino acids. V dropped 0 bases and J dropped 8 bases, with 24 bases sitting between them. CDR1 and CDR2 from the germline V gene are KGHDR and SFDVKD. CDR3 in amino acids: CATSDLTGTYDLMEGYTF. CDR3 DNA sequence: TGTGCCACCAGTGATTTGACAGGGACATATGATCTGATGGAGGGCTACACCTTC.

The genes are TRBV9 and TRBJ2-5, with D possibly TRBD1 on 6 matching bases. V lost 3 bases, J lost 5 bases, and 14 bases lay in between. The germline CDR1 and CDR2 sequences are SGDLS and YYNGEE. This CDR3 region has 14 residues. CDR3 bases: TGTGCCAGCAGCGGTCCAGGGGTAGGGGAGACCCAGTACTTC. The encoded protein is CASSGPGVGETQYF.

Note on this clonotype: Relative to the germline gene, one junction end is altered; a read error may explain this. This chain joins TRBV11-1 and TRBJ2-1; D is unresolved. CDR3 length: 12 amino acids. Germline V gene data show CDR1 as SGHAT and CDR2 as FQDESV (reference sequence). The CDR3: CAGSLNRNEQFF. Written as DNA, the CDR3 is TGTGCCGGCAGCTTAAATCGGAATGAGCAGTTCTTC. The entire variable domain, with the rest obtained from reference TRBV11-1 and TRBJ2-1, is as follows: EAEVAQSPRYKITEKSQAVAFWCDPISGHATLYWYRQILGQGPELLVQFQDESVVDDSQLPKDRFSAERLKGVDSTLKIQPAELGDSAMYLCAGSLNRNEQFFGPGTRLTVL.

The V gene is TRBV6-5, the J gene TRBJ1-1, with D perhaps TRBD1 (6 bases). CDR1 MNHEY and CDR2 SVGAGI come from the germline V gene. This CDR3 contains 16 residues. V was clipped by 2 bases and J by 4 bases, with 17 bases between them. CDR3 loop: CASSYDGGPVGTEAFF. For the CDR3, the DNA is TGTGCCAGCAGTTACGATGGGGGGCCGGTTGGCACTGAAGCTTTCTTT.

This clonotype was counted once. The V gene is TRBV19, the J gene TRBJ2-6; D is unresolved. Germline lookup yields CDR1 LNHDA and CDR2 SQIVND (reference sequence). With 7 bases removed from V and 0 bases from J, the gap between germline ends came to 13 bases. This CDR3 has 16 amino acids. The DNA for the CDR3 is TGTGCCAGTACAATCGGACGGTCCTCTGGGGCCAACGTCCTGACTTTC. It translates to CASTIGRSSGANVLTF. The full variable domain, in which reference TRBV19 and TRBJ2-6 provide the parts outside the CDR3, is DGGITQSPKYLFRKEGQNVTLSCEQNLNHDAMYWYRQDPGQGLRLIYYSQIVNDFQKGDIAEGYSVSREKKESFPLTVTSAQKNPTAFYLCASTIGRSSGANVLTFGAGSRLTVL.

The chain is built from TRBV6-5 and TRBJ1-2, with D uncertain. CDR1 and CDR2 (germline): MNHEY, SVGAGI. This CDR3 contains 14 residues. The V end lost 0 bases, the J end lost 2 bases, and 7 bases lay between the germline ends. The CDR3 here is CASSYSSVNYGYTF. In DNA form, the CDR3 reads TGTGCCAGCAGTTACTCGAGCGTGAACTATGGCTACACCTTC.

This rearrangement joins TRBV6-2 or TRBV6-3 to TRBJ1-5; 11 positions match TRBD1. This CDR3 region has 16 residues. Germline V gene data show CDR1 as MNHEY and CDR2 as SVGEGT. V shed 7 bases and J 1 base; nucleotides not matched to a gene: 6. The CDR3 bases are TGTGCCAGCACCACGGACAGGGGGCTGAGCAATCAGCCCCAGCATTTT. Amino acid sequence: CASTTDRGLSNQPQHF.

The gene calls are TRBV5-1 and TRBJ2-5, with a possible D match to TRBD2 (6 bases). Germline CDR1 reads SGHRS; CDR2 reads YFSETQ. This CDR3 comprises 14 residues. Trimming pared 1 base from V and 6 bases from J, leaving 13 bases between. Here the CDR3 reads CASSLFGSGQTQYF. The CDR3 DNA is TGCGCCAGCAGCTTGTTCGGGAGCGGGCAGACCCAGTACTTC.

This clonotype was detected only once. The chain couples TRBV12-3 or TRBV12-4 to TRBJ2-1, with TRBD2 matching over 12 bases. CDR3 length equals 16 residues. The V gene end was trimmed by 5 bases and the J gene end by 5 bases; junction bases not matched to a gene: 7. CDR3 region: CASSPWTSGKNNEQFF. CDR3 in DNA: TGTGCCAGCAGTCCATGGACTAGCGGGAAAAACAATGAGCAGTTCTTC.

V and J are TRBV19 and TRBJ1-2; 8 nucleotides agree with TRBD1. The CDR3 runs 13 residues. Germline CDR1 LNHDA, CDR2 SQIVND (reference sequence). The junction had 5 bases not matched to a gene; V was cut back by 3 bases and J by 8 bases. CDR3 DNA: TGTGCCAGTAGTATTGACAGGGGCTGGGGCTACACCTTC. Amino acid sequence: CASSIDRGWGYTF.

The chain has TRBV12-3 or TRBV12-4 and TRBJ1-4; TRBD1 aligns across 7 bases. J was trimmed by 2 bases and V by 5 bases; bases with no gene match: 8. This CDR3 spans 16 amino acids. In nucleotides, the CDR3 is TGTGCCAGCAGTCTAACAGGGGTTCGCACTAATGAAAAACTGTTTTTT. It specifies CASSLTGVRTNEKLFF.

The V and J genes are TRBV20-1 and TRBJ2-3; 9 bases agree with TRBD2. Germline assignment: CDR1 DFQATT and CDR2 SNEGSKA (reference sequence). Germline trimming cut 4 bases from V and 4 bases from J; bases unmatched to any gene: 9. CDR3 length: 15 residues. The CDR3: CSATQRAGGADTQYF. CDR3 sequence (DNA): TGCAGTGCTACTCAAAGAGCGGGAGGCGCAGATACGCAGTATTTT.

The count of this clonotype is one. This chain links TRBV9 with TRBJ1-1; 8 bases are shared with TRBD1. The CDR3 runs to 15 residues. After removal of 3 bases from V and 0 bases from J, the junction contained 4 bases not matched to a gene. Germline assignment: CDR1 SGDLS and CDR2 YYNGEE. CDR3 residues: CASSAGQGLNTEAFF. DNA for the CDR3: TGTGCCAGCAGCGCCGGACAGGGACTGAACACTGAAGCTTTCTTT.